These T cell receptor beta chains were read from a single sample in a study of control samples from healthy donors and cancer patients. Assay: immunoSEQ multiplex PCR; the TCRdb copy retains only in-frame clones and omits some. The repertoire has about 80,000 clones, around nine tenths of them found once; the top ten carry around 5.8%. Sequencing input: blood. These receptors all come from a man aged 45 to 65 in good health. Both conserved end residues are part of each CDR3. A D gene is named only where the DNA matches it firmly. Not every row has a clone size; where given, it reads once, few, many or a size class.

CDR3: CASSTGTVNTEAFF
DNA: TGTGCCAGCAGCACCGGGACGGTGAACACTGAAGCTTTCTTT
V: TRBV6-6
size: NA
D: NA
J: TRBJ1-1

CDR3: CASSENRVETQYF
DNA: TGTGCCAGCAGTGAAAACAGGGTTGAGACCCAGTACTTC
V: TRBV2
size: NA
D: NA
J: TRBJ2-5

CDR3: CASSVTGGNTEAFF
DNA: TGTGCCAGCAGTGTTACAGGGGGGAACACTGAAGCTTTCTTT
V: TRBV2
size: NA
D: TRBD1
J: TRBJ1-1

CDR3: CASSVAMGDQPQHF
DNA: TGTGCCAGCAGCGTAGCTATGGGAGATCAGCCCCAGCATTTT
V: TRBV9
size: NA
D: NA
J: TRBJ1-5

CDR3: CASSIARGKETQYF
DNA: TGTGCCAGTAGTATTGCCAGAGGGAAAGAGACCCAGTACTTC
V: TRBV19
size: NA
D: NA
J: TRBJ2-5

CDR3: CASSKRLAGDQETQYF
DNA: TGTGCCAGCAGCAAGAGGCTAGCGGGGGACCAAGAGACCCAGTACTTC
V: TRBV7-6
size: NA
D: TRBD2
J: TRBJ2-5

CDR3: CASSLGGNNADTQYF
DNA: TGTGCCAGCAGCTTAGGAGGGAACAATGCAGATACGCAGTATTTT
V: TRBV7-7
size: NA
D: NA
J: TRBJ2-3

CDR3: CASSEGRGPSTQYF
DNA: TGTGCCAGCAGTGAGGGACGGGGACCCAGTACGCAGTATTTT
V: TRBV6-1
size: NA
D: NA
J: TRBJ2-3

CDR3: CASSPTTDTQYF
DNA: TGTGCCAGTAGTCCAACCACAGATACGCAGTATTTT
V: TRBV19
size: NA
D: NA
J: TRBJ2-3

CDR3: CASRKGTGDLTQHF
DNA: TGTGCCAGCAGGAAGGGGACAGGGGACTTGACCCAGCATTTT
V: TRBV6-5
size: NA
D: TRBD1
J: TRBJ1-5

CDR3: CAWSVDNISGNTIYF
DNA: TGTGCCTGGAGTGTGGACAACATCTCTGGAAACACCATATATTTT
V: TRBV30
size: once
D: NA
J: TRBJ1-3

CDR3: CASSIGQGVEQYF
DNA: TGTGCCAGTAGTATAGGTCAAGGGGTCGAGCAGTACTTC
V: TRBV19
size: NA
D: NA
J: TRBJ2-7

CDR3: CATKGAQETQYF
DNA: TGTGCCACCAAGGGCGCCCAAGAGACCCAGTACTTC
V: TRBV10-3
size: NA
D: NA
J: TRBJ2-5

CDR3: CASSQDSQARALHF
DNA: TGCGCCAGCAGCCAAGATTCACAGGCAAGGGCCCTCCACTTT
V: TRBV4-1
size: few
D: NA
J: TRBJ1-6

CDR3: CPSSPGGENREKLFF
DNA: TGTCCCAGCAGCCCGGGGGGGGAAAACCGTGAAAAACTGTTTTTT
V: TRBV9
size: NA
D: NA
J: TRBJ1-4

CDR3: CASSLRGYNEKLFF
DNA: TGTGCCAGCAGCTTAAGGGGGTATAATGAAAAACTGTTTTTT
V: TRBV11-2
size: NA
D: NA
J: TRBJ1-4

CDR3: CASSPWDRRNYGYTF
DNA: TGTGCCAGCAGTCCGTGGGACAGAAGGAACTATGGCTACACCTTC
V: TRBV27
size: NA
D: TRBD1
J: TRBJ1-2

CDR3: CASSQRAGHQGETQYF
DNA: TGTGCCAGCAGCCAAAGAGCGGGGCACCAGGGAGAGACCCAGTACTTC
V: TRBV4-2
size: NA
D: TRBD2
J: TRBJ2-5

CDR3: CASRDRGGTEAFF
DNA: TGTGCCAGCAGAGACAGGGGGGGGACTGAAGCTTTCTTT
V: TRBV2
size: NA
D: TRBD1
J: TRBJ1-1

CDR3: CASSETDRAEQFF
DNA: TGTGCCAGCAGCGAGACGGACAGGGCTGAGCAGTTCTTC
V: TRBV9
size: NA
D: TRBD1
J: TRBJ2-1

CDR3: CASSLTGNTEAFF
DNA: TGTGCCAGCAGTTTAACAGGAAACACTGAAGCTTTCTTT
V: TRBV12-3/TRBV12-4
size: NA
D: NA
J: TRBJ1-1

CDR3: CASSLGSGSYGYTF
DNA: TGTGCCAGCAGCTTAGGGTCGGGGAGCTATGGCTACACCTTC
V: TRBV7-8
size: NA
D: NA
J: TRBJ1-2

CDR3: CASSYPMRSGANVLTF
DNA: TGTGCCAGCAGTTACCCGATGAGGTCTGGGGCCAACGTCCTGACTTTC
V: TRBV6-6
size: NA
D: NA
J: TRBJ2-6

CDR3: CASSQAISGTGRDTQYF
DNA: TGTGCCAGCAGCCAGGCAATAAGTGGGACAGGGCGAGATACGCAGTATTTT
V: TRBV7-9
size: NA
D: TRBD1
J: TRBJ2-3

CDR3: CASGPGGRQPQHF
DNA: TGTGCCAGCGGGCCCGGGGGACGTCAGCCCCAGCATTTT
V: TRBV2
size: NA
D: NA
J: TRBJ1-5

CDR3: CASKDKIYEQYF
DNA: TGTGCCAGTAAGGACAAAATCTACGAGCAGTACTTC
V: TRBV5-8
size: NA
D: NA
J: TRBJ2-7

CDR3: CASRDFSGNTIYF
DNA: TGCGCCAGCAGGGATTTCTCTGGAAACACCATATATTTT
V: TRBV10-2
size: few
D: NA
J: TRBJ1-3

CDR3: CASTNSGGNNEQFF
DNA: TGTGCCAGCACCAATAGCGGGGGGAACAATGAGCAGTTCTTC
V: TRBV27
size: NA
D: TRBD2
J: TRBJ2-1

CDR3: CAIEPTSTGARQFF
DNA: TGTGCCATCGAGCCGACTAGCACCGGGGCACGGCAGTTCTTC
V: TRBV7-9
size: NA
D: TRBD2
J: TRBJ2-1

CDR3: CSASPEGTQYF
DNA: TGCAGTGCTAGTCCCGAGGGGACCCAGTACTTC
V: TRBV20-1
size: NA
D: NA
J: TRBJ2-5

CDR3: CASSAQVALGSPLHF
DNA: TGTGCCAGCAGTGCTCAGGTGGCATTAGGTTCACCCCTCCACTTT
V: TRBV27
size: NA
D: NA
J: TRBJ1-6

CDR3: CASSKTGGNEQYF
DNA: TGTGCCAGCAGCAAAACTGGAGGAAACGAGCAGTACTTC
V: TRBV13
size: NA
D: NA
J: TRBJ2-7

CDR3: CASSQVASTDTQYF
DNA: TGTGCCAGCAGTCAAGTCGCTAGCACAGATACGCAGTATTTT
V: TRBV9
size: NA
D: NA
J: TRBJ2-3

CDR3: CASSLSTAAYEQYF
DNA: TGTGCCAGCAGCTTATCGACAGCCGCCTACGAGCAGTACTTC
V: TRBV7-8
size: NA
D: NA
J: TRBJ2-7

CDR3: CASGGTSGATGELFF
DNA: TGTGCCAGCGGTGGGACTAGCGGGGCTACCGGGGAGCTGTTTTTT
V: TRBV7-3
size: NA
D: TRBD2
J: TRBJ2-2

CDR3: CASTLPSPLGPQHF
DNA: TGTGCCAGCACCCTCCCTAGTCCGCTTGGGCCCCAGCATTTT
V: TRBV9
size: NA
D: NA
J: TRBJ1-5

CDR3: CASSDREGRTEAFF
DNA: TGTGCCAGCAGCGACCGAGAGGGGAGGACTGAAGCTTTCTTT
V: TRBV3-1/TRBV3-2
size: NA
D: NA
J: TRBJ1-1

CDR3: CASSLEGRTGNTIYF
DNA: TGTGCCAGCAGCTTAGAAGGCAGAACTGGAAACACCATATATTTT
V: TRBV11-2
size: NA
D: NA
J: TRBJ1-3

CDR3: CASSRGQTGNTIYF
DNA: TGTGCCAGCAGCCGTGGACAGACTGGAAACACCATATATTTT
V: TRBV6-5
size: NA
D: NA
J: TRBJ1-3

CDR3: CAWSPNWGASSYNSPLHF
DNA: TGTGCCTGGAGTCCGAATTGGGGGGCAAGCTCCTATAATTCACCCCTCCACTTT
V: TRBV30
size: few
D: NA
J: TRBJ1-6

CDR3: CASSLGRQRNTEAFF
DNA: TGTGCCAGCAGCTTAGGCCGACAGAGGAACACTGAAGCTTTCTTT
V: TRBV11-2
size: NA
D: NA
J: TRBJ1-1

CDR3: CASSVIAGAGETQYF
DNA: TGTGCCAGCAGTGTAATAGCGGGGGCGGGTGAGACCCAGTACTTC
V: TRBV2
size: NA
D: TRBD2
J: TRBJ2-5

CDR3: CASSESEGGETQYF
DNA: TGCGCCAGCAGTGAGTCGGAGGGGGGAGAGACCCAGTACTTC
V: TRBV10-1
size: once
D: NA
J: TRBJ2-5

CDR3: CASSLVRGVEGYTF
DNA: TGTGCCAGCAGCTTAGTGAGGGGGGTAGAAGGCTACACCTTC
V: TRBV7-8
size: NA
D: NA
J: TRBJ1-2

CDR3: CASSEFDGNYGYTF
DNA: TGTGCCAGCAGTGAATTCGACGGTAACTATGGCTACACCTTC
V: TRBV6-1
size: NA
D: NA
J: TRBJ1-2

CDR3: CASSAGQGNYGYTF
DNA: TGTGCCAGCAGCGCGGGACAGGGGAACTATGGCTACACCTTC
V: TRBV6-4
size: once
D: TRBD1
J: TRBJ1-2

CDR3: CASSFRGTDTQYF
DNA: TGTGCCAGCAGCTTCAGGGGTACAGATACGCAGTATTTT
V: TRBV7-3
size: NA
D: NA
J: TRBJ2-3

CDR3: CASSEALVGDTQYF
DNA: TGTGCCAGCAGTGAAGCACTAGTGGGAGATACGCAGTATTTT
V: TRBV6-1
size: NA
D: NA
J: TRBJ2-3

CDR3: CASSQGAFHETQYF
DNA: TGCGCCAGCAGCCAAGGCGCTTTCCACGAGACCCAGTACTTC
V: TRBV4-1
size: NA
D: NA
J: TRBJ2-5

CDR3: CASSDDTSTDTQYF
DNA: TGTGCCAGCAGTGACGACACGAGCACAGATACGCAGTATTTT
V: TRBV6-1
size: NA
D: NA
J: TRBJ2-3

CDR3: CASSLDRDGNTIYF
DNA: TGTGCCAGCAGTTTAGACAGGGATGGAAACACCATATATTTT
V: TRBV6-5
size: NA
D: TRBD1
J: TRBJ1-3

CDR3: CASSIDGGSGNTIYF
DNA: TGTGCCAGCAGTATAGACGGGGGAAGTGGAAACACCATATATTTT
V: TRBV2
size: NA
D: NA
J: TRBJ1-3

CDR3: CASSPRTGAAVYGYTF
DNA: TGTGCCAGCAGCCCCCGGACAGGGGCCGCTGTCTATGGCTACACCTTC
V: TRBV3-1/TRBV3-2
size: once
D: TRBD1
J: TRBJ1-2

CDR3: CASSRGMGGYNSPLHF
DNA: TGTGCCAGTAGTCGGGGGATGGGGGGCTATAATTCACCCCTCCACTTT
V: TRBV19
size: NA
D: NA
J: TRBJ1-6

CDR3: CASSLERERVFGNTIYF
DNA: TGTGCCAGCAGCTTAGAGAGGGAGCGAGTCTTTGGAAACACCATATATTTT
V: TRBV7-9
size: NA
D: NA
J: TRBJ1-3

CDR3: CASSWKTGETQYF
DNA: TGTGCCAGTTCGTGGAAGACAGGAGAGACCCAGTACTTC
V: TRBV9
size: NA
D: NA
J: TRBJ2-5

CDR3: CASSLALGGTGELFF
DNA: TGCGCCAGCAGCTTGGCTCTAGGTGGCACCGGGGAGCTGTTTTTT
V: TRBV5-1
size: NA
D: NA
J: TRBJ2-2

CDR3: CASSPRGSYEQYF
DNA: TGTGCCAGCAGCCCCCGGGGCAGCTACGAGCAGTACTTC
V: TRBV7-9
size: NA
D: NA
J: TRBJ2-7

CDR3: CASSLDREAFF
DNA: TGTGCCAGCAGCTTGGACAGGGAGGCTTTCTTT
V: TRBV5-4
size: few
D: NA
J: TRBJ1-1

CDR3: CASSFTGTGVDEQFF
DNA: TGTGCCAGCAGCTTTACCGGGACAGGGGTCGATGAGCAGTTCTTC
V: TRBV3-1/TRBV3-2
size: NA
D: TRBD1
J: TRBJ2-1